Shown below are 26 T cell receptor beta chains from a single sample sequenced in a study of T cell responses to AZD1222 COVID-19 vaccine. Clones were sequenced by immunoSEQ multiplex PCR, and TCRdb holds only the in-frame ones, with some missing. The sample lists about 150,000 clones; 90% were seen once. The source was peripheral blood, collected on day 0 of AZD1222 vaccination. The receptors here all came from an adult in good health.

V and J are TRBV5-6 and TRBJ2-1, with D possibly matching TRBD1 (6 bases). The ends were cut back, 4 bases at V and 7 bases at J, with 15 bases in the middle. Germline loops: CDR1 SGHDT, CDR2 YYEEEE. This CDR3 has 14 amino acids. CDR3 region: CASSPRGLPNEQFF. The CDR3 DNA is TGTGCCAGCAGCCCCAGGGGCCTCCCAAATGAGCAGTTCTTC. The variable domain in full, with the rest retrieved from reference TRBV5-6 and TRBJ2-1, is DAGVTQSPTHLIKTRGQQVTLRCSPKSGHDTVSWYQQALGQGPQFIFQYYEEEERQRGNFPDRFSGHQFPNYSSELNVNALLLGDSALYLCASSPRGLPNEQFFGPGTRLTVL.

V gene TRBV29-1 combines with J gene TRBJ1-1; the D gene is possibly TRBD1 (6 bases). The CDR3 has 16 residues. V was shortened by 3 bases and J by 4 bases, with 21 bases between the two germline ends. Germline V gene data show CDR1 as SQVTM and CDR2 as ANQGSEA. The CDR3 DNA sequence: TGCAGCGTTGAGGGAATAACTTCGACAGGAAGCACTGAAGCTTTCTTT. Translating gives CSVEGITSTGSTEAFF.

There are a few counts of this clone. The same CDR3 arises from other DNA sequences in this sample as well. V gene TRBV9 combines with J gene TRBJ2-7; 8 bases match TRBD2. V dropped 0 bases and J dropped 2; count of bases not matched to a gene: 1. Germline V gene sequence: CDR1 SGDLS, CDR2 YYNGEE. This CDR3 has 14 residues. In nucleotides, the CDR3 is TGTGCCAGCAGCGTAGATAGCGGGGCCTACGAGCAGTACTTC. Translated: CASSVDSGAYEQYF. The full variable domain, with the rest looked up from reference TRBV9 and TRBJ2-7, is DSGVTQTPKHLITATGQRVTLRCSPRSGDLSVYWYQQSLDQGLQFLIQYYNGEERAKGNILERFSAQQFPDLHSELNLSSLELGDSALYFCASSVDSGAYEQYFGPGTRLTVT.

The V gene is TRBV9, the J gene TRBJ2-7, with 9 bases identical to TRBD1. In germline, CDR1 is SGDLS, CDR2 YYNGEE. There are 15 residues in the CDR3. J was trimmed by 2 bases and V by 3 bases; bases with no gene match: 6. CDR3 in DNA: TGTGCCAGCAGCGGCCCGGGACAGGGACCCTACGAGCAGTACTTC. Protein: CASSGPGQGPYEQYF.

CDR3 region: CASLLTRGANYGYTF. Written as DNA, the CDR3 is TGTGCCAGCCTATTGACGCGCGGTGCTAACTATGGCTACACCTTC. The chain carries TRBV6-5 and TRBJ1-2; no clear D gene. V lost 8 bases, J lost 0 bases, and 16 bases lay in between. CDR1 is MNHEY and CDR2 is SVGAGI in the germline V gene. The CDR3 totals 15 residues.

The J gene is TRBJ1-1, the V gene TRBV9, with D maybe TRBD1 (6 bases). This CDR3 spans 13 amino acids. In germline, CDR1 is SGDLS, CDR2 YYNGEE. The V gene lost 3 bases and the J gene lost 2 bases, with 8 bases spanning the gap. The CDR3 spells CASSATGNTEAFF. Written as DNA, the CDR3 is TGTGCCAGCAGCGCGACAGGCAACACTGAAGCTTTCTTT.

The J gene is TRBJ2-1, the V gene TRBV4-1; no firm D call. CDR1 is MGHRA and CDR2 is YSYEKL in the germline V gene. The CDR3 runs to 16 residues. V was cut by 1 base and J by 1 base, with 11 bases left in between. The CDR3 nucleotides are TGCGCCAGCAGCCAAGCAACTGGGGATTCCTACAATGAGCAGTTCTTC. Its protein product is CASSQATGDSYNEQFF.

In DNA, the CDR3 is TGTGCCAGCACCTCCGGGACAGGGATTTTCACAGATACGCAGTATTTT. Translation gives CASTSGTGIFTDTQYF. The chain combines TRBV7-2 with TRBJ2-3; 9 bases fit TRBD1. The CDR3 is 16 residues long. Germline values: CDR1 SGHTA, CDR2 FQGNSA. With V trimmed by 7 bases and J by 2 bases, 10 bases remained unmatched.

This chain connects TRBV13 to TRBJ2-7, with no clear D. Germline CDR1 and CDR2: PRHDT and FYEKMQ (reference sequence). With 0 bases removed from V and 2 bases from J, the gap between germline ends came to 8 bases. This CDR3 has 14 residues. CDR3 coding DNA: TGTGCCAGCAGCTTAGGACGGAAGACCTACGAGCAGTACTTC. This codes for CASSLGRKTYEQYF.

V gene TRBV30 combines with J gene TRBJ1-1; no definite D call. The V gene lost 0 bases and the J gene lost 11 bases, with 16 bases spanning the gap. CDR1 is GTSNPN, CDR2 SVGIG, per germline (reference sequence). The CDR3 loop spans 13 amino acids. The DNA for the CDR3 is TGTGCCTGGAGTGTACGGGTGGGCGTGCGGGCTTTCTTT. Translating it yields CAWSVRVGVRAFF. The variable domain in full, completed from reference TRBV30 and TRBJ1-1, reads SQTIHQWPATLVQPVGSPLSLECTVEGTSNPNLYWYRQAAGRGLQLLFYSVGIGQISSEVPQNLSASRPQDRQFILSSKKLLLSDSGFYLCAWSVRVGVRAFFGQGTRLTVV.

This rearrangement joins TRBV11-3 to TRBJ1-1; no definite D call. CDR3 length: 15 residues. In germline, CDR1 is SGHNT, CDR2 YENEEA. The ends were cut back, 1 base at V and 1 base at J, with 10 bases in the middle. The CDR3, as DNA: TGTGCCAGCAGCTTAGGTGGACTCTCGAACACTGAAGCTTTCTTT. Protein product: CASSLGGLSNTEAFF.

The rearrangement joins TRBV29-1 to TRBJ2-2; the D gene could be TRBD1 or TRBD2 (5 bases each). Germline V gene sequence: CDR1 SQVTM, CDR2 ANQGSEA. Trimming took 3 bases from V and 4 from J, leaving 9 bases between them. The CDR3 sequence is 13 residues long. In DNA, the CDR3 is TGCAGCGTTGATATGGGGGTCACCGGGGAGCTGTTTTTT. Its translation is CSVDMGVTGELFF.

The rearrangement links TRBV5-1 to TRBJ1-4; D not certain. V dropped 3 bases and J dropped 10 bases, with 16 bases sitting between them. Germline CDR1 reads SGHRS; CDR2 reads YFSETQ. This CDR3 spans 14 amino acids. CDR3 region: CASSSRAPQGKLFF. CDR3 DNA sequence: TGCGCCAGCAGCTCCCGAGCCCCTCAAGGAAAACTGTTTTTT.

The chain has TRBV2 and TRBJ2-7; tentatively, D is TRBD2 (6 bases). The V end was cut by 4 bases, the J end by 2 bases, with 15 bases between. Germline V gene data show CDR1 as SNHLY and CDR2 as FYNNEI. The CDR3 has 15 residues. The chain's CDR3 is CASSGDWDSTYEQYF. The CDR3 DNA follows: TGTGCCAGCAGTGGGGATTGGGACTCCACCTACGAGCAGTACTTC.

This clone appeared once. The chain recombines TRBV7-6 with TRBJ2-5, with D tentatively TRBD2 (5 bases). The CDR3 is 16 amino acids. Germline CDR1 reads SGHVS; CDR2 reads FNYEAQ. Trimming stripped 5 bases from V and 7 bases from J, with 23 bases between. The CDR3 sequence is CASSATHDPQAGTQYF. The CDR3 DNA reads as TGTGCCAGCAGCGCTACTCACGACCCCCAGGCGGGGACCCAGTACTTC.

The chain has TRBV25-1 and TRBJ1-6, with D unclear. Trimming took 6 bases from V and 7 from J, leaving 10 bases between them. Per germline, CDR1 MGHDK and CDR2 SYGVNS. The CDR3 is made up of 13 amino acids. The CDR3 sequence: CASSRVPNSPLHF. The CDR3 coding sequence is TGTGCCAGCAGCCGGGTCCCCAATTCACCCCTCCACTTT.

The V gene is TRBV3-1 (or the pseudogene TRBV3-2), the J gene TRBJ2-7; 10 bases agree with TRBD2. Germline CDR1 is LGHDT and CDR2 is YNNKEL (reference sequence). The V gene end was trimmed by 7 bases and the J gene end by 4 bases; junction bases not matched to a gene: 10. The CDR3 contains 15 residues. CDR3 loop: CASTHRAGGRYEQYF. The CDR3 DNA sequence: TGTGCCAGCACCCACCGAGCGGGGGGGCGTTACGAGCAGTACTTC.

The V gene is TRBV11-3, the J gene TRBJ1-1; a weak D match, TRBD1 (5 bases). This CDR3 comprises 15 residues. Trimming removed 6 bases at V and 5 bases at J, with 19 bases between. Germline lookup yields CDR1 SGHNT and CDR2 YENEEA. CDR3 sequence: CASRFRDLIGTEAFF. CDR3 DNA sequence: TGTGCCAGCAGATTTAGGGACTTGATTGGTACTGAAGCTTTCTTT.

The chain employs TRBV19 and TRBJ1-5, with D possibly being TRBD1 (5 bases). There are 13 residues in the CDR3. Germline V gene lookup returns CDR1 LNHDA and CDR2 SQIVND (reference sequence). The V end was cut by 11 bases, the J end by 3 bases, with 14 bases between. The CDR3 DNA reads TGTGCCGGGGGAGGCTATCCCAATCAGCCCCAGCATTTT. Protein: CAGGGYPNQPQHF.

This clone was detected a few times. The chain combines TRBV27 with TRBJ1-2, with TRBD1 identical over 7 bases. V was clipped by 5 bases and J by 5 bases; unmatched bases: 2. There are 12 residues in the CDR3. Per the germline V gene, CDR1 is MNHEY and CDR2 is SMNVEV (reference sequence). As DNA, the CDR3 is TGTGCCAGCAGTGCGACAGGGTATGGCTACACCTTC. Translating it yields CASSATGYGYTF.

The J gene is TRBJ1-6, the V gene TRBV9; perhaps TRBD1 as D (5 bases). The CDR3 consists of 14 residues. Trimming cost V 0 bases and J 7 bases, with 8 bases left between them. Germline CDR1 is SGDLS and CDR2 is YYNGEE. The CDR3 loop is CASSVGGLNSPLHF. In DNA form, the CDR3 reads TGTGCCAGCAGCGTAGGGGGACTAAATTCACCCCTCCACTTT.

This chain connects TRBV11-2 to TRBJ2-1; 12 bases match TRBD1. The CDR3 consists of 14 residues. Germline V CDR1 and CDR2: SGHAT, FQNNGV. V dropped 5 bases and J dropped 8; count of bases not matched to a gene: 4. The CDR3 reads CASSPGTGGYEQFF. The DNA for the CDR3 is TGTGCCAGCAGCCCCGGGACAGGGGGCTATGAGCAGTTCTTC.

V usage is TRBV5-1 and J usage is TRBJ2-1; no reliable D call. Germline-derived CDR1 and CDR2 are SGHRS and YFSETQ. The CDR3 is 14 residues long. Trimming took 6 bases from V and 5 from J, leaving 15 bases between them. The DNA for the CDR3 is TGCGCCAGCACCGAACTCGTGGGGAACAATGAGCAGTTCTTC. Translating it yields CASTELVGNNEQFF.

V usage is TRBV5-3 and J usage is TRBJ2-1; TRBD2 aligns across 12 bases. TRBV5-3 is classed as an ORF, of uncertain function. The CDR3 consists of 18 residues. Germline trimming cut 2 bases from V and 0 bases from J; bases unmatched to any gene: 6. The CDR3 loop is CARSLSSGGVSSYNEQFF. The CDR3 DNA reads TGTGCCAGAAGCTTATCTAGCGGGGGGGTGAGCTCCTACAATGAGCAGTTCTTC.

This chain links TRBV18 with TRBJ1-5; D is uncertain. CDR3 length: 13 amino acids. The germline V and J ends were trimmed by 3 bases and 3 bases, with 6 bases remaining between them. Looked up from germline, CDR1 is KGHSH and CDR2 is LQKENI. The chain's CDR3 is CASSPQSNQPQHF. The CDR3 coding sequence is TGTGCCAGCTCACCGCAGTCCAATCAGCCCCAGCATTTT.

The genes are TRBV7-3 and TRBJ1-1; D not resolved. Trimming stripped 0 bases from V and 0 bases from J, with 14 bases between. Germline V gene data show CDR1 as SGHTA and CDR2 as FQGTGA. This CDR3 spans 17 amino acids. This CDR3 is CASSLTSGVIMNTEAFF. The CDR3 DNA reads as TGTGCCAGCAGCTTAACGTCAGGCGTAATTATGAACACTGAAGCTTTCTTT. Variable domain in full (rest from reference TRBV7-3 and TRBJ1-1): GAGVSQTPSNKVTEKGKYVELRCDPISGHTALYWYRQSLGQGPEFLIYFQGTGAADDSGLPNDRFFAVRPEGSVSTLKIQRTERGDSAVYLCASSLTSGVIMNTEAFFGQGTRLTVV.